This passage covers 2 T cell receptor beta chains from one sample sequenced in a study of molecular identifiers for immune sequencing clone quantification. TCRdb re-derived calls from the PCR reads in MiXCR, one entry per CDR3 protein. This sample yields hundreds of thousands of distinct CDR3 sequences, of which about 25% are seen a single time; 0.75% to 0.8% belongs to the top ten. The source material was naive CD8+ T cells from blood, with Jurkat cell RNA spiked in. Subset meaning: FACS-sorted CD8+CD4-CCR7+CD45RA+ naive T cells. The receptors were gathered from a human donor in good health. Some libraries in this study had Jurkat cell RNA spiked in.

As for this clonotype: One junction end disagrees with the germline gene, perhaps due to a read error. V is TRBV19 and J is TRBJ2-3; 7 positions match TRBD2. CDR3 length: 14 residues. Germline CDR1 reads LNHDA; CDR2 reads SQIVND (reference sequence). In DNA form, the CDR3 reads TGTGCCAATAGTATCGGGGGGACCACAGATACGCAGTATTTT. Protein: CANSIGGTTDTQYF. The full variable domain, with the rest looked up from reference TRBV19 and TRBJ2-3, is DGGITQSPKYLFRKEGQNVTLSCEQNLNHDAMYWYRQDPGQGLRLIYYSQIVNDFQKGDIAEGYSVSREKKESFPLTVTSAQKNPTAFYLCANSIGGTTDTQYFGPGTRLTVL.

The chain combines TRBV6-2 or TRBV6-3 with TRBJ2-5; 13 positions agree with TRBD2. Trimming at V came to 6 bases and at J to 5 bases, leaving 9 bases not matched to a gene. From germline, CDR1 is MNHEY and CDR2 SVGEGT. The CDR3 consists of 16 residues. This chain's CDR3 is CASRDVLAGGTETQYF. CDR3 sequence (DNA): TGTGCCAGCAGAGACGTACTAGCGGGAGGGACGGAGACCCAGTACTTC.